The clone carrying this T cell receptor (beta chain) was recorded many times. No antigen is known for it. Deletions cut 0 bases from V and 3 bases from J, with 13 bases between. The germline CDR1 and CDR2 sequences are DFQATT and SNEGSKA (reference sequence). CDR3 length equals 15 residues. Making the TCR beta libraries involved quantitative 5'-RACE with molecular barcodes. TCRdb called the 5' RACE reads again in MiXCR, with one record for every CDR3 protein. Found here are 30,000 to 45,000 distinct CDR3 sequences, around 6% of them singletons; the top ten hold approximately 12%. These data belong to a study of CD8 T cells in ankylosing spondylitis. Study-wide results and caveats: Disease-linked clones displayed a CD8+ phenotype and appeared relatively rarely in peripheral blood.

This sequence originates from a male donor with ankylosing spondylitis or in good health (not recorded which). Sequenced material: blood, either unsorted or a sorted T cell fraction (not recorded which). The gene calls are TRBV20-1 and TRBJ2-3; D may correspond to TRBD1 or TRBD2 (5 bases each). The CDR3 DNA reads as TGCAGTGCTAGAGACTCAAGAGGGGCGACAGATACGCAGTATTTT. As protein: CSARDSRGATDTQYF.